These 8 T cell receptor beta chains share one sample of origin, sequenced in a study of cytomegalovirus exposure and HLA in healthy donors. It was with 60 Vbeta and 13 Jbeta primers that the PCR ran. Sequencing was performed with immunoSEQ multiplex PCR; in TCRdb, only in-frame clones are kept and a portion is missing. The sample holds 120,000 or so clones, over 75% seen once. Sequenced material: PBMCs. These receptor sequences come from a human donor in good health.

The chain has TRBV5-1 and TRBJ1-1; TRBD1 might be the D (6 bases). The CDR3 extends over 13 amino acids. The germline V gene encodes CDR1 SGHRS and CDR2 YFSETQ. V lost 4 bases and J 8 bases, leaving 15 bases between the germline ends. CDR3 in amino acids: CASSHNRQVEAFF. CDR3 coding DNA: TGCGCCAGCAGCCACAACCGACAGGTCGAAGCTTTCTTT.

J is TRBJ2-5 and V is TRBV18; possible D gene TRBD2, 5 bases. This CDR3 comprises 15 residues. V was shortened by 1 base and J by 0 bases, with 9 bases between the two germline ends. CDR1 and CDR2 (germline): KGHSH, LQKENI. The CDR3 bases are TGTGCCAGCTCACCACAGAGCGGCTACCAAGAGACCCAGTACTTC. It encodes CASSPQSGYQETQYF.

This rearrangement joins TRBV5-1 to TRBJ2-5; D possibly corresponds to TRBD2 (5 bases). The CDR3 runs 14 residues. In germline, CDR1 is SGHRS, CDR2 YFSETQ. V was trimmed by 3 bases and J by 4 bases, leaving 13 bases between them. CDR3 in amino acids: CASSSEVVGETQYF. In DNA, the CDR3 is TGCGCCAGCAGCTCGGAGGTCGTTGGAGAGACCCAGTACTTC.

CDR3 region: CASSSTSGRPYNEQFF. In nucleotides, the CDR3 is TGTGCCAGTAGTTCTACTAGCGGGAGACCCTACAATGAGCAGTTCTTC. V is TRBV19 and J is TRBJ2-1, with 11 bases matching TRBD2. The CDR3 is 16 residues long. With 5 bases clipped from V and 2 bases from J, the junction kept 5 bases outside the gene matches. CDR1 is LNHDA, CDR2 SQIVND, per germline (reference sequence).

This rearrangement joins TRBV27 to TRBJ1-5; no clear D gene. V dropped 4 bases and J dropped 3 bases, with 16 bases sitting between them. This CDR3 spans 16 amino acids. CDR1 is MNHEY and CDR2 is SMNVEV in the germline V gene (reference sequence). The CDR3 DNA reads as TGTGCCAGCAGTTCGAACCCCGCAGCGCCCAATCAGCCCCAGCATTTT. The encoded protein is CASSSNPAAPNQPQHF.

The chain couples TRBV29-1 to TRBJ1-1; D remains ambiguous. The CDR3 consists of 14 residues. Between the trimmed V and J ends, which lost 6 bases and 0 bases, there was a span of 14 bases. Germline V gene data show CDR1 as SQVTM and CDR2 as ANQGSEA. CDR3 DNA sequence: TGCAGCGTCGGTGGGAGTGCAATGAACACTGAAGCTTTCTTT. This gives the protein CSVGGSAMNTEAFF. Supplemented by reference TRBV29-1 and TRBJ1-1, the full variable domain reads SAVISQKPSRDICQRGTSLTIQCQVDSQVTMMFWYRQQPGQSLTLIATANQGSEATYESGFVIDKFPISRPNLTFSTLTVSNMSPEDSSIYLCSVGGSAMNTEAFFGQGTRLTVV.

The genes are TRBV21-1 and TRBJ1-2. TRBV21-1 is recorded as a pseudogene. The CDR3 sequence is 17 residues long. The CDR3 region is CASTKGEGDGQSYGYTF. The DNA for the CDR3 is TGTGCCAGCACCAAAGGGGAGGGGGACGGCCAGTCCTATGGCTACACCTTC.

A few counts support this clone. CDR3: CASSLLPSDRVGETQYF. CDR3 in DNA: TGTGCCAGCAGCTTACTCCCCTCGGACAGGGTGGGGGAGACCCAGTACTTC. This chain connects TRBV11-2 to TRBJ2-5; 8 bases line up with TRBD1. The V gene's germline CDR1 is SGHAT and CDR2 FQNNGV. There are 17 residues in the CDR3. V lost 2 bases, J lost 5 bases, and 13 bases stayed unmatched.